The 6 T cell receptor beta chains presented below share a single source sample, sequenced in a study of identical twins. MiXCR, run by TCRdb on the 5' RACE reads, gives a single entry per CDR3 protein. Seen here are about 790,000 distinct CDR3 sequences, roughly 20% observed once, and the top ten hold approximately 14%. A further study also used this sample, focusing on T cells expressing NK-cell markers.

Sequenced: PBMCs. These receptors came from a woman aged 18-29 years in good health.

The chain uses TRBV20-1 and TRBJ2-7; a possible D gene is TRBD1 (6 bases). The CDR3 totals 12 residues. From germline, CDR1 is DFQATT and CDR2 SNEGSKA (reference sequence). V lost 5 bases, J lost 5 bases, and 13 bases lay in between. Here the CDR3 reads CSAEGQLDEQYF. The CDR3 bases are TGCAGTGCTGAAGGACAGCTCGACGAGCAGTACTTC.

The chain couples TRBV10-1 to TRBJ2-5; TRBD2 matches at 12 bases. The germline gives CDR1 WNHNN, CDR2 SYGVQD (reference sequence). Trimming removed 11 bases from V and 5 bases from J; junction bases left unmatched: 6. The CDR3 is 13 residues long. The CDR3 here is CAVPSGGAETQYF. CDR3 DNA: TGCGCCGTGCCTAGCGGGGGGGCGGAGACCCAGTACTTC.

This chain uses TRBV5-6 with TRBJ2-7; perhaps TRBD2 as D (7 bases). Trimming shortened V by 8 bases and J by 3 bases, and 18 bases separated the two germline ends. Germline V lookup: CDR1 SGHDT, CDR2 YYEEEE. The CDR3 sequence is 14 residues long. The CDR3 coding sequence is TGTGCCAGGAGCCCTGGACTAGGGGGCTACGAGCAGTACTTC. Residues: CARSPGLGGYEQYF.

This clonotype has only a few counts. In nucleotides, the CDR3 is TGTGCCAGCAGCCCTCGTGGGGGGGGGTCACCCCTCCACTTT. It is translated as CASSPRGGGSPLHF. The chain is built from TRBV7-2 and TRBJ1-6; D possibly corresponds to TRBD1 (5 bases). CDR3 size: 14 residues. Germline V gene data show CDR1 as SGHTA and CDR2 as FQGNSA. V lost 5 bases to trimming and J lost 10 bases, with 15 bases between them.

This chain uses TRBV4-1 with TRBJ2-3; TRBD2 matches at 9 bases. The CDR3 has 18 residues. Germline values: CDR1 MGHRA, CDR2 YSYEKL. The V and J ends lost 0 bases and 6 bases, in that order; junction bases with no gene match: 13. CDR3 amino acids: CASSQEAPSGRPMDTQYF. CDR3 DNA sequence: TGCGCCAGCAGCCAAGAAGCGCCGAGCGGGAGGCCAATGGATACGCAGTATTTT.

In its sample, this clonotype was seen many times. The genes are TRBV5-1 and TRBJ2-7; 7 bases match TRBD1. The CDR3 extends over 15 amino acids. V lost 0 bases, J lost 2 bases, and 5 bases stayed unmatched. In germline, CDR1 is SGHRS, CDR2 YFSETQ. The CDR3 coding sequence is TGCGCCAGCAGCTTGGCCGGGACAGTAACCTACGAGCAGTACTTC. It yields the protein CASSLAGTVTYEQYF.